A single sample is the source of the 6 T cell receptor beta chains below, sequenced in a study of blood T cell repertoires in COVID-19. The data were produced by immunoSEQ multiplex PCR, yet TCRdb's version contains in-frame clones alone and is incomplete. The sample lists 350,000 to 400,000 clones; 70% to 90% were seen once. The sequencing input was PBMCs or T cells enriched from blood (not recorded which). The receptor set was obtained from a woman between 18 and 29 years old who had recovered from COVID-19.

V usage is TRBV28 and J usage is TRBJ1-5; 7 nucleotides align to TRBD1. Germline CDR1 is MDHEN and CDR2 is SYDVKM. Trimming at V came to 6 bases and at J to 0 bases, leaving 8 bases not matched to a gene. The CDR3 spans 16 residues. CDR3 residues: CASRPPRGFSNQPQHF. The CDR3 bases are TGTGCCAGCAGACCTCCCAGGGGGTTTAGCAATCAGCCCCAGCATTTT.

The V call is TRBV7-9, the J call TRBJ2-3; TRBD2 aligns across 13 bases. The junction had 6 bases not matched to a gene; V was cut back by 4 bases and J by 2 bases. The CDR3 runs to 17 residues. The germline V gene encodes CDR1 SEHNR and CDR2 FQNEAQ (reference sequence). The CDR3 DNA reads TGTGCCAGCAGCTGGCCGGGACTAGCGGGGATCACAGATACGCAGTATTTT. Translation: CASSWPGLAGITDTQYF.

The gene calls are TRBV7-2 and TRBJ1-1; 8 positions match TRBD1. Trimming cost V 3 bases and J 3 bases; bases outside gene matches: 3. The CDR3 is 14 amino acids. Germline V gene sequence: CDR1 SGHTA, CDR2 FQGNSA. The CDR3: CASSFGTGYTEAFF. CDR3 nucleotides: TGTGCCAGCAGCTTCGGGACAGGTTACACTGAAGCTTTCTTT.

V gene TRBV4-1 combines with J gene TRBJ1-5; D possibly corresponds to TRBD1 (6 bases). Trimming removed 6 bases at V and 1 base at J, with 16 bases between. The germline V gene encodes CDR1 MGHRA and CDR2 YSYEKL. There are 16 residues in the CDR3. The CDR3 DNA follows: TGCGCCAGCAGTCTGAAGCCTCAGGGGAGCAATCAGCCCCAGCATTTT. Its protein product is CASSLKPQGSNQPQHF.

This chain connects TRBV5-1 to TRBJ2-3; 11 nucleotides line up with TRBD1. CDR1 and CDR2 from the germline V gene are SGHRS and YFSETQ. The trim removed 4 bases at V and 3 bases at J, leaving 7 bases unmatched. The CDR3 loop spans 16 amino acids. CDR3 nucleotides: TGCGCCAGCAGCGTGGGACAGGGGGTTGGAACAGATACGCAGTATTTT. Encoded protein: CASSVGQGVGTDTQYF. Drawing the rest from reference TRBV5-1 and TRBJ2-3, the complete variable domain is KAGVTQTPRYLIKTRGQQVTLSCSPISGHRSVSWYQQTPGQGLQFLFEYFSETQRNKGNFPGRFSGRQFSNSRSEMNVSTLELGDSALYLCASSVGQGVGTDTQYFGPGTRLTVL.

This clone showed up just a few times. The V and J genes are TRBV6-1 and TRBJ1-6, with a possible D match to TRBD1 (6 bases). V lost 1 base and J 13 bases, leaving 14 bases between the germline ends. This CDR3 is 14 amino acids long. CDR1 is MNHNS, CDR2 SASEGT, per germline. CDR3 sequence: CASSEEGTPNPLHF. CDR3 nucleotides: TGTGCCAGCAGTGAAGAGGGGACACCAAACCCCCTCCACTTT.